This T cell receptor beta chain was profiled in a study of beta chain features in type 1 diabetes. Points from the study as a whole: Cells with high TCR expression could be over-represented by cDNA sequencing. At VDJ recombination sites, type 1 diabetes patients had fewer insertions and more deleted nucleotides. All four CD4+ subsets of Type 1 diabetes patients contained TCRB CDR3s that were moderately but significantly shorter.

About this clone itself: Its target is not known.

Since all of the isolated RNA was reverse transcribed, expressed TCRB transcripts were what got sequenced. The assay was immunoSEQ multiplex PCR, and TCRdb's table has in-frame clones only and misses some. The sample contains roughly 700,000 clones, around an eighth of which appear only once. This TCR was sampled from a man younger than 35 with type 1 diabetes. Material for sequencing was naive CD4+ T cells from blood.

The CDR3 sequence is CASSTDRDATGYTF. Written as DNA, the CDR3 is TGTGCCAGCAGTACTGACAGGGACGCGACTGGCTACACCTTC. This sequence joins TRBV6-6 and TRBJ1-2, with 7 bases identical to TRBD1. The CDR3 runs to 14 residues. Germline V gene lookup returns CDR1 MNHNY and CDR2 SVGAGI (reference sequence). Trimming took 5 bases from V and 7 from J; bases not matched to a gene: 10.